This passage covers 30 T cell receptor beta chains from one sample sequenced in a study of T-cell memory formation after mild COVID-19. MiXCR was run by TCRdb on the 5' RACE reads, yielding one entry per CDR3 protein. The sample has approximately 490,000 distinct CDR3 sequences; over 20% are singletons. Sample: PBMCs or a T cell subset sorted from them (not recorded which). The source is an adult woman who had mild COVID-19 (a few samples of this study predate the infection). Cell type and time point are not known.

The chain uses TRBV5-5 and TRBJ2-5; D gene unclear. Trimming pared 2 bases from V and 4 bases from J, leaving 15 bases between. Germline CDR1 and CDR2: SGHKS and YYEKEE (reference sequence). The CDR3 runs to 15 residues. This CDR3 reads CASSFSFWVPETQYF. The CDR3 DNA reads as TGTGCCAGCAGCTTTTCATTCTGGGTACCAGAGACCCAGTACTTC.

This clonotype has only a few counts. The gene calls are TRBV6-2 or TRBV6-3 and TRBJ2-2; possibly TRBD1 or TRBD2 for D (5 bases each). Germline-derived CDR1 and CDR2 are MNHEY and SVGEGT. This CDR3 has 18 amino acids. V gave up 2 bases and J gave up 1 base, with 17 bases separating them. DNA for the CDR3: TGTGCCAGCAGTTACCATACTGCCGGGACCAGGAACACCGGGGAGCTGTTTTTT. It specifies CASSYHTAGTRNTGELFF.

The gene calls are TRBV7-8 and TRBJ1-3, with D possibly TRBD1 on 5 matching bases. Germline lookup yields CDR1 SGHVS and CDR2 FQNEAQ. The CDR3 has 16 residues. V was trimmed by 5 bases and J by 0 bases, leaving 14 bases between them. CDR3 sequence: CASSEKGFSSGNTIYF. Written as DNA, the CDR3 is TGTGCCAGCAGCGAAAAGGGGTTTTCCTCTGGAAACACCATATATTTT.

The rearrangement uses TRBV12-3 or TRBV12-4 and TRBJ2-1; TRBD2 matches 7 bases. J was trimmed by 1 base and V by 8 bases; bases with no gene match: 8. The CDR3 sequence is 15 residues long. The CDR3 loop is CASGRGEGSYNEQFF. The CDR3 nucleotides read TGTGCCAGCGGCCGGGGGGAGGGATCCTACAATGAGCAGTTCTTC.

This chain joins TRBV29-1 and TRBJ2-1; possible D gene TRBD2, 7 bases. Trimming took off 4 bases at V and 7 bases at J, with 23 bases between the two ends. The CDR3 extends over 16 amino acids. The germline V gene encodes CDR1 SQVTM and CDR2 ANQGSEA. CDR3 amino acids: CSVVRGSGSGINEQFF. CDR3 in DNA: TGCAGCGTTGTTAGGGGGTCAGGGAGCGGGATTAATGAGCAGTTCTTC.

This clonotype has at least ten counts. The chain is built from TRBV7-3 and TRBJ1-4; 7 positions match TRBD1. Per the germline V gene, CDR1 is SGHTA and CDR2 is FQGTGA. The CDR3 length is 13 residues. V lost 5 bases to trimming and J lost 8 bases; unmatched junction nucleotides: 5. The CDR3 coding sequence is TGTGCCAGCAGCCGCCAGGGGGGAGAAAAACTGTTTTTT. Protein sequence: CASSRQGGEKLFF. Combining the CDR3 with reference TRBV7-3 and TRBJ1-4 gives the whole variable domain GAGVSQTPSNKVTEKGKYVELRCDPISGHTALYWYRQSLGQGPEFLIYFQGTGAADDSGLPNDRFFAVRPEGSVSTLKIQRTERGDSAVYLCASSRQGGEKLFFGSGTQLSVL.

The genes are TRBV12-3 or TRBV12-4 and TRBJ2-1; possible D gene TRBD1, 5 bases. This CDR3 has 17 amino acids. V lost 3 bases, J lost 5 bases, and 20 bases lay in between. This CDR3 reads CASSFRQNRGPHNEQFF. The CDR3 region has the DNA TGTGCCAGCAGTTTCCGACAGAACCGAGGTCCTCACAATGAGCAGTTCTTC.

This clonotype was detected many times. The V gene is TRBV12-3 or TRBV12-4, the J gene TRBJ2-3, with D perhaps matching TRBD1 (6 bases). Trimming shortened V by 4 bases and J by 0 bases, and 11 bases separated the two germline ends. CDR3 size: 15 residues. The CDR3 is CASSSRGASTDTQYF. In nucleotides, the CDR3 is TGTGCCAGCAGTTCCAGGGGTGCTAGCACAGATACGCAGTATTTT.

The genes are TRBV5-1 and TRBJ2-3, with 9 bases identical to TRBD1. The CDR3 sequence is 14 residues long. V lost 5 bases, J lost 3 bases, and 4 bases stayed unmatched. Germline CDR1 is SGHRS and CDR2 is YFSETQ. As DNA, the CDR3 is TGCGCCAGCAGACCCGGGACAGGGACAGATACGCAGTATTTT. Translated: CASRPGTGTDTQYF.

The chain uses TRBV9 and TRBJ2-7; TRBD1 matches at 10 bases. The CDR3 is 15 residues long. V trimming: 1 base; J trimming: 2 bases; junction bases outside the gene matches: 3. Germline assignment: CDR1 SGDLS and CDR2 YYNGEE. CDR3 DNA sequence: TGTGCCAGCAGCGTATCGGGGACAGGGGCCTACGAGCAGTACTTC. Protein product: CASSVSGTGAYEQYF.

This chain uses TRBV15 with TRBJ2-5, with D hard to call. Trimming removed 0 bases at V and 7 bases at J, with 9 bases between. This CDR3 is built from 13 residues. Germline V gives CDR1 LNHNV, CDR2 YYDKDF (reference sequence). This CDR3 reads CATSREVLGTQYF. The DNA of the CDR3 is TGTGCCACCAGCAGAGAAGTTTTGGGGACCCAGTACTTC.

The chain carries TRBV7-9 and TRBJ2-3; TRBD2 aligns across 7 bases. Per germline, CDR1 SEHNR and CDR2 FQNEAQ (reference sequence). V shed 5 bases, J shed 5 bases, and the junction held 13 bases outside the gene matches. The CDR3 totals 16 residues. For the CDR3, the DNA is TGTGCCAGCAGCAACCCACGGGACTACCGGGAAGATACGCAGTATTTT. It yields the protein CASSNPRDYREDTQYF.

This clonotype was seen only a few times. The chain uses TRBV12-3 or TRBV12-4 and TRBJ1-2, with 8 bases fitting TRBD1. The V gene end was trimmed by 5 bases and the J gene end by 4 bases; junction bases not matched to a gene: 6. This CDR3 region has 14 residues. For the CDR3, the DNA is TGTGCCAGCAGTCCCCGGACAGGGCGCTATGGCTACACCTTC. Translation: CASSPRTGRYGYTF.

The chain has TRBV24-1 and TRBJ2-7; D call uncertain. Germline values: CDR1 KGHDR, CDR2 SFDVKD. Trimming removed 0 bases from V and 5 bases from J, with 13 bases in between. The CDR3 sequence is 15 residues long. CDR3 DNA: TGTGCCACCAGTGATTTGGTGGTCCCCACTCACGAGCAGTACTTC. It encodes CATSDLVVPTHEQYF.

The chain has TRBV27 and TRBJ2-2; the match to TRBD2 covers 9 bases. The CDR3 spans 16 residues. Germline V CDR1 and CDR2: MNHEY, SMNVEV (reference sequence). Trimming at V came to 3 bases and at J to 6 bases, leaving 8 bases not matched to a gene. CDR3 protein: CASSLYRLAGPGELFF. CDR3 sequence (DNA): TGTGCCAGCAGTTTGTATCGTCTAGCGGGACCCGGGGAGCTGTTTTTT.

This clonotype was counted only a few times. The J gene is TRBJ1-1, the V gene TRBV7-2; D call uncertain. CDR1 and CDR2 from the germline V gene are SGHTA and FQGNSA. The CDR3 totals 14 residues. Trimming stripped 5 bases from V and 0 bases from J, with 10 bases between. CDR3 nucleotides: TGTGCCAGCAGCACCCGGAACATGAACACTGAAGCTTTCTTT. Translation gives CASSTRNMNTEAFF.

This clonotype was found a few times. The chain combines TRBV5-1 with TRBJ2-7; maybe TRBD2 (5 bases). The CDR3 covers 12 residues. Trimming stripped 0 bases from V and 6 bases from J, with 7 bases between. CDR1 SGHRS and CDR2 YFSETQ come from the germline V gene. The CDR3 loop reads CASSLERTEQYF. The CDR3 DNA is TGCGCCAGCAGCTTGGAGCGGACCGAGCAGTACTTC.

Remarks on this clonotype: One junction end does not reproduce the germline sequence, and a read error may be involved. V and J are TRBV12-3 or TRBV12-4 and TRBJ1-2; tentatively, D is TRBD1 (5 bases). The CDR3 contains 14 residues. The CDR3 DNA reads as TGTGCCAGCACTTCACTGGGGGGAAGTTATGGCTACTCCTTC. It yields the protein CASTSLGGSYGYSF.

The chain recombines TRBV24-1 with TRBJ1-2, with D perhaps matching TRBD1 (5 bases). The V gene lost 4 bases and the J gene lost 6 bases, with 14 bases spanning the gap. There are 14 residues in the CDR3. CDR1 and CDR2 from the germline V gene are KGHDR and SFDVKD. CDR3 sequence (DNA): TGTGCCACCAGTGACCGCACGGGACCCAATGGCTACACCTTC. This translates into CATSDRTGPNGYTF.

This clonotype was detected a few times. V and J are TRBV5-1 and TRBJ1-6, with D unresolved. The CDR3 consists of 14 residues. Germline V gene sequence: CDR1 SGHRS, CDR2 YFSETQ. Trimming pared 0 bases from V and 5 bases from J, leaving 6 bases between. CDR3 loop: CASSLEAHNSPLHF. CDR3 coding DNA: TGCGCCAGCAGCTTGGAGGCTCATAATTCACCCCTCCACTTT.

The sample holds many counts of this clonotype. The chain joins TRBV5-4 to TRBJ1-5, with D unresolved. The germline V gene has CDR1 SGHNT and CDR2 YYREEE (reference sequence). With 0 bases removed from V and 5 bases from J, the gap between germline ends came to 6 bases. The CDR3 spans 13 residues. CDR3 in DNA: TGTGCCAGCAGCTTGGGCTGGGATCAGCCCCAGCATTTT. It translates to CASSLGWDQPQHF. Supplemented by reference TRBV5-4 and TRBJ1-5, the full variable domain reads ETGVTQSPTHLIKTRGQQVTLRCSSQSGHNTVSWYQQALGQGPQFIFQYYREEENGRGNFPPRFSGLQFPNYSSELNVNALELDDSALYLCASSLGWDQPQHFGDGTRLSIL.

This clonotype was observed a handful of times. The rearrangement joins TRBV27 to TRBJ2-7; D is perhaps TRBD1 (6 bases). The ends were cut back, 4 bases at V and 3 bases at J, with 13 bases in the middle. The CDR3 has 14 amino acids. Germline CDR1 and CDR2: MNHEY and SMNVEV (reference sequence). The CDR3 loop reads CASSYQGTFYEQYF. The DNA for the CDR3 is TGTGCCAGCAGTTACCAGGGGACCTTCTACGAGCAGTACTTC.

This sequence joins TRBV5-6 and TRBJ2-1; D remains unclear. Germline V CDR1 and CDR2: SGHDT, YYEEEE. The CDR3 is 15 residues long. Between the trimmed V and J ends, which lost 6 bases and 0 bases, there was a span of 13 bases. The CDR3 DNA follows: TGTGCCAGCAACTTAAGGTGGGCCTCCTACAATGAGCAGTTCTTC. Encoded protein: CASNLRWASYNEQFF.

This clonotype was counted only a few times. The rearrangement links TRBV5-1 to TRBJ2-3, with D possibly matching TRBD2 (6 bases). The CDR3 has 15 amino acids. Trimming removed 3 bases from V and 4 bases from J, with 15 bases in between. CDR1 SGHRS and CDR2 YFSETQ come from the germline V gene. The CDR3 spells CASSYTTSTADTQYF. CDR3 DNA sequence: TGCGCCAGCAGCTACACGACTAGTACCGCAGATACGCAGTATTTT.

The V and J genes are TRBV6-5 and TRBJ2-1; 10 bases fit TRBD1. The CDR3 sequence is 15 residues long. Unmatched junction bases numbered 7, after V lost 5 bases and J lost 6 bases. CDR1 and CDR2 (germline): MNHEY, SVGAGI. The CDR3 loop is CASSPGQGGLNEQFF. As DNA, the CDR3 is TGTGCCAGCAGTCCTGGACAGGGGGGTCTCAATGAGCAGTTCTTC.

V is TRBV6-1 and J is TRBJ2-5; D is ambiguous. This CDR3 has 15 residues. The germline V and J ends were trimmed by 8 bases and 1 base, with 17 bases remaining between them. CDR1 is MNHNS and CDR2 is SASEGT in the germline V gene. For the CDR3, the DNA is TGTGCCAGCCCTCGAGTTGGAGCGTCCCAAGAGACCCAGTACTTC. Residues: CASPRVGASQETQYF.

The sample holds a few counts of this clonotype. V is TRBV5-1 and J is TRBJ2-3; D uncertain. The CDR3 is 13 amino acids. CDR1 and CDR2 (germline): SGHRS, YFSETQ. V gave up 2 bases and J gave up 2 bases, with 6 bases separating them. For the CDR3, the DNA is TGCGCCAGCAGCTTAGCTTTCACAGATACGCAGTATTTT. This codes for CASSLAFTDTQYF.

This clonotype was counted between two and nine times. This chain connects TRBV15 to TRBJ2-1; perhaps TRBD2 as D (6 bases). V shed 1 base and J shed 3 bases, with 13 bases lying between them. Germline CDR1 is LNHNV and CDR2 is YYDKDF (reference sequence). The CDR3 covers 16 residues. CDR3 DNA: TGTGCCACCAGCAGAGGGGTGGGGGGAAACTACAATGAGCAGTTCTTC. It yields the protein CATSRGVGGNYNEQFF.

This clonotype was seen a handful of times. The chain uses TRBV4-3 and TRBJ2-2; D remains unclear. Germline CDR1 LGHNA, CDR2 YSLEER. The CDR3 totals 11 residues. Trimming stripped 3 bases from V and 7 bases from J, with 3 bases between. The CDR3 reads CASSQNGELFF. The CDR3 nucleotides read TGCGCCAGCAGCCAGAACGGGGAGCTGTTTTTT.

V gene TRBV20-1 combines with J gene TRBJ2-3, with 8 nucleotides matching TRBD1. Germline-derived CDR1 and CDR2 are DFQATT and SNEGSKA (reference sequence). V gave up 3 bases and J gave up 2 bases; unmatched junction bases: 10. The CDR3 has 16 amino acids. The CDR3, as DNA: TGCAGTGCTAGCAGGACAGGGTCCTTTGCCACAGATACGCAGTATTTT. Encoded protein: CSASRTGSFATDTQYF.